The 18 T cell receptor beta chains in this list originate from one sample, sequenced in a study of blood T cell repertoires in COVID-19. This table comes from immunoSEQ multiplex PCR, and its TCRdb copy is limited to in-frame clones, with some not included. The table lists approximately 200,000 clones, approximately 78% of them singletons. The sample was PBMCs or T cells enriched from blood (not recorded which). The receptors shown here come from a man aged 40-49 years who had recovered from COVID-19.

In DNA, the CDR3 is TGTGCCTGGAGTGTACGGTTTGGAGGACAGGGCCGCAATCAGCCCCAGCATTTT. Its protein is CAWSVRFGGQGRNQPQHF. The chain couples TRBV30 to TRBJ1-5; 8 positions match TRBD1. Germline lookup yields CDR1 GTSNPN and CDR2 SVGIG (reference sequence). After removal of 0 bases from V and 2 bases from J, the junction contained 12 bases not matched to a gene. The CDR3 consists of 18 residues.

The chain links TRBV18 to TRBJ1-4, with D perhaps matching TRBD1 (5 bases). This CDR3 contains 17 residues. CDR1 is KGHSH and CDR2 is LQKENI in the germline V gene. Trimming took off 4 bases at V and 0 bases at J, with 15 bases between the two ends. CDR3 nucleotide sequence: TGTGCCAGCTCACTCACCCCCCCGGGGGCAACTAATGAAAAACTGTTTTTT. Translating it yields CASSLTPPGATNEKLFF.

The J gene is TRBJ1-1, the V gene TRBV7-9; D is unclear. The CDR3 runs 14 residues. Germline CDR1 and CDR2: SEHNR and FQNEAQ (reference sequence). Trimming took off 5 bases at V and 1 base at J, with 11 bases between the two ends. For the CDR3, the DNA is TGTGCCAGCAGCACCGAGGGCGGGAACACTGAAGCTTTCTTT. This sequence encodes CASSTEGGNTEAFF.

This clone occurred a few times. V is TRBV29-1 and J is TRBJ1-4; TRBD1 matches 10 bases. The CDR3 has 15 residues. J gave up 8 bases and V 4 bases, and 10 bases lay outside the gene matches. Germline assignment: CDR1 SQVTM and CDR2 ANQGSEA. In DNA form, the CDR3 reads TGCAGCGTTGTTACAGGGGGGACAGGGGTGGAAAAACTGTTTTTT. Translating it yields CSVVTGGTGVEKLFF. The variable domain in full, completed from reference TRBV29-1 and TRBJ1-4, reads SAVISQKPSRDICQRGTSLTIQCQVDSQVTMMFWYRQQPGQSLTLIATANQGSEATYESGFVIDKFPISRPNLTFSTLTVSNMSPEDSSIYLCSVVTGGTGVEKLFFGSGTQLSVL.

V and J are TRBV6-5 and TRBJ1-5; tentatively, D is TRBD1 (5 bases). Trimming stripped 4 bases from V and 4 bases from J, with 11 bases between. This CDR3 has 14 residues. Germline V gene lookup returns CDR1 MNHEY and CDR2 SVGAGI. In DNA, the CDR3 is TGTGCCAGCAGTTTGAATACAGGAAATCAGCCCCAGCATTTT. This encodes CASSLNTGNQPQHF.

This chain connects TRBV7-2 to TRBJ2-7; no clear D. Trimming removed 1 base from V and 6 bases from J, with 13 bases in between. The CDR3 is 14 residues long. CDR1 is SGHTA, CDR2 FQGNSA, per germline. CDR3 protein: CASSLGVSGSEQYF. The CDR3 DNA reads TGTGCCAGCAGCTTAGGGGTATCAGGCAGCGAGCAGTACTTC.

As regards this clone: Other DNA sequences in this specimen translate into the identical CDR3. This chain uses TRBV19 with TRBJ1-1; D is uncertain. This CDR3 has 12 residues. Germline V CDR1 and CDR2: LNHDA, SQIVND (reference sequence). V shed 3 bases and J shed 6 bases, with 8 bases lying between them. CDR3 protein: CASSIGSAEAFF. CDR3 bases: TGTGCCAGTAGTATCGGTTCGGCTGAAGCTTTCTTT.

The V and J genes are TRBV10-1 and TRBJ2-7; the D gene is possibly TRBD2 (6 bases). Looked up from germline, CDR1 is WNHNN and CDR2 is SYGVQD (reference sequence). The CDR3 spans 13 residues. Trimming left V 0 bases short and J 6 bases short, with 9 bases between. CDR3 sequence reads: CASSESSGAEQYF. The CDR3 DNA reads as TGCGCCAGCAGTGAGTCGTCGGGAGCCGAGCAGTACTTC.

This clone showed up many times. The rearrangement joins TRBV6-5 to TRBJ2-7; TRBD1 might be the D (6 bases). The V end lost 5 bases, the J end lost 4 bases, and 12 bases lay between the germline ends. CDR3 length: 13 amino acids. Per the germline V gene, CDR1 is MNHEY and CDR2 is SVGAGI. This chain's CDR3 is CASSRDTMYEQYF. In nucleotides, the CDR3 is TGTGCCAGCAGTCGGGACACCATGTACGAGCAGTACTTC.

The J gene is TRBJ2-7, the V gene TRBV6-1; D is possibly TRBD1 (7 bases). Trimming pared 0 bases from V and 2 bases from J, leaving 14 bases between. CDR1 is MNHNS, CDR2 SASEGT, per germline. This CDR3 comprises 16 residues. CDR3 in DNA: TGTGCCAGCAGTGAAGCGCAGGGGGGAGGCCCCTACGAGCAGTACTTC. Translated, it gives CASSEAQGGGPYEQYF.

The chain combines TRBV2 with TRBJ1-5; 8 bases are a match to TRBD1. This CDR3 is 15 amino acids long. Germline CDR1 is SNHLY and CDR2 is FYNNEI. Germline trimming cut 8 bases from V and 4 bases from J; bases unmatched to any gene: 10. The CDR3 DNA sequence: TGTGCCAGCCTGCCGGGACAGGAGTTTAATCAGCCCCAGCATTTT. As protein: CASLPGQEFNQPQHF.

The chain has TRBV6-5 and TRBJ1-1, with D hard to call. This CDR3 spans 13 amino acids. Germline CDR1 MNHEY, CDR2 SVGAGI. V lost 5 bases, J lost 0 bases, and 7 bases lay in between. The CDR3 nucleotides are TGTGCCAGCAGTCCCACATTGAACACTGAAGCTTTCTTT. The encoded protein is CASSPTLNTEAFF.

The chain carries TRBV19 and TRBJ2-7; tentative D call: TRBD1 (6 bases). The CDR3 spans 15 residues. Germline values: CDR1 LNHDA, CDR2 SQIVND (reference sequence). V gave up 4 bases and J gave up 1 base, with 14 bases separating them. CDR3 nucleotide sequence: TGTGCCAGTAGTAAGGGGGACATCAGATCCTACGAGCAGTACTTC. Translating gives CASSKGDIRSYEQYF.

Here the CDR3 reads CAISGGRDEQFF. DNA for the CDR3: TGTGCCATCAGTGGCGGCAGGGATGAGCAGTTCTTC. The chain carries TRBV10-3 and TRBJ2-1; D is possibly TRBD1 (5 bases). In germline, CDR1 is ENHRY, CDR2 SYGVKD. This CDR3 has 12 residues. The V end lost 4 bases, the J end lost 8 bases, and 9 bases lay between the germline ends.

The chain uses TRBV19 and TRBJ2-1; D gene uncertain. The length of the CDR3 is 11 residues. The V gene's germline CDR1 is LNHDA and CDR2 SQIVND (reference sequence). V was trimmed by 8 bases and J by 5 bases, leaving 7 bases between them. The CDR3 loop reads CASSGNNEQFF. Here the CDR3 DNA reads TGTGCCAGTTCCGGTAACAATGAGCAGTTCTTC.

The chain couples TRBV5-5 to TRBJ1-3; 8 nucleotides match TRBD1. The V gene's germline CDR1 is SGHKS and CDR2 YYEKEE (reference sequence). V lost 2 bases and J lost 0; bases outside the gene matches: 7. This CDR3 contains 17 residues. CDR3 bases: TGTGCCAGCAGCTTAGCCGGGACAGGAATCTCTGGAAACACCATATATTTT. It is translated as CASSLAGTGISGNTIYF.

The V and J genes are TRBV10-3 and TRBJ2-7; TRBD1 might be the D (6 bases). The ends were cut back, 4 bases at V and 4 bases at J, with 17 bases in the middle. This CDR3 has 15 residues. CDR1 is ENHRY and CDR2 is SYGVKD in the germline V gene. For the CDR3, the DNA is TGTGCCATCAGTGCTTTACGGGACACACTATACGAGCAGTACTTC. Its translation: CAISALRDTLYEQYF.

The V call is TRBV7-8, the J call TRBJ2-1; TRBD2 agrees at 8 bases. From germline, CDR1 is SGHVS and CDR2 FQNEAQ. With 3 bases clipped from V and 6 bases from J, the junction kept 10 bases outside the gene matches. This CDR3 spans 16 amino acids. The CDR3 sequence is CASSLLGGAKFNEQFF. CDR3 DNA: TGTGCCAGCAGCTTGCTCGGGGGGGCCAAATTCAATGAGCAGTTCTTC.